One sample yielded the 32 T cell receptor beta chains listed below, sequenced in a study of cytomegalovirus exposure and HLA in healthy donors. PCR employed 60 Vbeta and 13 Jbeta primers. The assay was immunoSEQ multiplex PCR, and TCRdb's table has in-frame clones only and misses some. The table records about 140,000 clones, roughly four fifths of them present only once. What was sequenced was PBMCs. The receptors come from a human donor in good health.

The chain couples TRBV18 to TRBJ1-1; D unclear. V was trimmed by 5 bases and J by 1 base, leaving 8 bases between them. Germline V gives CDR1 KGHSH, CDR2 LQKENI. The CDR3 extends over 13 amino acids. The CDR3, as DNA: TGTGCCAGCTCATTTCAGGAGAACACTGAAGCTTTCTTT. It translates to CASSFQENTEAFF. Filled out from reference TRBV18 and TRBJ1-1, the complete variable domain reads NAGVMQNPRHLVRRRGQEARLRCSPMKGHSHVYWYRQLPEEGLKFMVYLQKENIIDESGMPKERFSAEFPKEGPSILRIQQVVRGDSAAYFCASSFQENTEAFFGQGTRLTVV.

This clone has just a few counts. The chain joins TRBV6-5 to TRBJ2-1, with TRBD2 matching 10 bases. Germline CDR1 MNHEY, CDR2 SVGAGI. The ends lost 4 bases at V and 9 bases at J; junction bases unmatched: 12. The CDR3 is 16 residues long. The CDR3 here is CASSSLSLAGECEQFF. CDR3 in DNA: TGTGCCAGCAGTTCCCTGTCCCTAGCGGGAGAGTGTGAGCAGTTCTTC.

In this sample, this clone turned up a few times. The genes are TRBV28 and TRBJ1-1; 7 bases agree with TRBD1. The length of the CDR3 is 15 residues. The J segment lost 0 bases and the V segment lost 2 bases, leaving 3 bases of the junction unmatched. Germline V gene sequence: CDR1 MDHEN, CDR2 SYDVKM. This CDR3 is CASSLTGAMNTEAFF. The CDR3 DNA follows: TGTGCCAGCAGTTTAACAGGGGCGATGAACACTGAAGCTTTCTTT.

The J gene is TRBJ1-2, the V gene TRBV9; D is uncertain. This CDR3 region has 14 residues. Trimming stripped 3 bases from V and 5 bases from J, with 14 bases between. Germline V lookup: CDR1 SGDLS, CDR2 YYNGEE. Here the CDR3 reads CASSADQEEYGYTF. CDR3 DNA: TGTGCCAGCAGCGCAGATCAGGAGGAATATGGCTACACCTTC.

V and J are TRBV19 and TRBJ1-6; 12 bases fit TRBD1. The V segment lost 3 bases and the J segment 10 bases; nucleotides outside the gene matches: 4. This CDR3 is built from 15 residues. CDR1 is LNHDA, CDR2 SQIVND, per germline (reference sequence). The CDR3 sequence: CASSIGTGGNSPLHF. As DNA, the CDR3 is TGTGCCAGTAGTATTGGGACAGGGGGCAACTCACCCCTCCACTTT.

This rearrangement joins TRBV30 to TRBJ1-5; 7 bases agree with TRBD1. Trimming at V came to 5 bases and at J to 1 base, leaving 11 bases not matched to a gene. The germline gives CDR1 GTSNPN, CDR2 SVGIG (reference sequence). The CDR3 length is 16 residues. CDR3 in DNA: TGTGCCTGGGTTGACAGGGAGAGGGTCAGCAATCAGCCCCAGCATTTT. As protein: CAWVDRERVSNQPQHF.

The chain couples TRBV18 to TRBJ1-1; D remains unclear. CDR3 length: 13 amino acids. Germline CDR1 KGHSH, CDR2 LQKENI. The V gene lost 3 bases and the J gene lost 2 bases, with 7 bases spanning the gap. CDR3 region: CASSPTGNTEAFF. In DNA, the CDR3 is TGTGCCAGCTCACCGACGGGAAACACTGAAGCTTTCTTT. The complete variable domain, with remaining parts taken from reference TRBV18 and TRBJ1-1, reads NAGVMQNPRHLVRRRGQEARLRCSPMKGHSHVYWYRQLPEEGLKFMVYLQKENIIDESGMPKERFSAEFPKEGPSILRIQQVVRGDSAAYFCASSPTGNTEAFFGQGTRLTVV.

This clone was picked up a small number of times. The V and J genes are TRBV23-1 and TRBJ2-3, with 7 bases that match TRBD1. TRBV23-1 is noted as an ORF with a role that remains uncertain. The CDR3 has 18 residues. With 0 bases clipped from V and 6 bases from J, the junction kept 15 bases outside the gene matches. The CDR3 loop is CASSQSRSILDRADTQYF. The DNA of the CDR3 is TGCGCCAGCAGTCAATCGAGGTCGATTCTAGACAGGGCCGATACGCAGTATTTT.

The rearrangement uses TRBV5-1 and TRBJ1-6, with D possibly matching TRBD1 (6 bases). The length of the CDR3 is 16 residues. The V end lost 4 bases, the J end lost 10 bases, and 21 bases lay between the germline ends. Germline V gene data show CDR1 as SGHRS and CDR2 as YFSETQ. CDR3 protein: CASSKGHTTGFSPLHF. DNA for the CDR3: TGCGCCAGCAGCAAGGGACATACAACCGGCTTCTCACCCCTCCACTTT.

The chain is built from TRBV12-5 and TRBJ2-7; tentatively, D is TRBD1 (6 bases). The V end lost 11 bases, the J end lost 0 bases, and 14 bases lay between the germline ends. The length of the CDR3 is 13 residues. In germline, CDR1 is LGHNT, CDR2 FRNRAP. The CDR3 region is CADGVDSSYEQYF. CDR3 nucleotide sequence: TGTGCTGACGGCGTGGACAGCTCCTACGAGCAGTACTTC. The variable domain in full, with the rest retrieved from reference TRBV12-5 and TRBJ2-7, is DARVTQTPRHKVTEMGQEVTMRCQPILGHNTVFWYRQTMMQGLELLAYFRNRAPLDDSGMPKDRFSAEMPDATLATLKIQPSEPRDSAVYFCADGVDSSYEQYFGPGTRLTVT.

The chain recombines TRBV6-1 with TRBJ1-1; D gene unclear. This CDR3 spans 14 amino acids. CDR1 MNHNS and CDR2 SASEGT come from the germline V gene. The germline V and J ends were trimmed by 2 bases and 8 bases, with 15 bases remaining between them. CDR3 amino acids: CASSENSEAGEAFF. CDR3 bases: TGTGCCAGCAGTGAAAATTCGGAGGCGGGCGAAGCTTTCTTT.

The chain uses TRBV7-6 and TRBJ2-2; 10 bases match TRBD2. This CDR3 is 16 amino acids long. In germline, CDR1 is SGHVS, CDR2 FNYEAQ. J lost 4 bases, V lost 5 bases, and 7 bases had no gene match. The CDR3 region is CASSGSGGHPTGELFF. CDR3 DNA: TGTGCCAGCAGCGGTAGCGGGGGGCACCCCACCGGGGAGCTGTTTTTT.

This clone was found once. The rearrangement links TRBV19 to TRBJ1-4; possible D gene TRBD1, 5 bases. The CDR3 contains 11 residues. Per germline, CDR1 LNHDA and CDR2 SQIVND (reference sequence). Trimming took off 11 bases at V and 8 bases at J, with 12 bases between the two ends. This CDR3 is CACGASEKLFF. The CDR3 DNA is TGTGCCTGTGGGGCCTCGGAAAAACTGTTTTTT.

The J gene is TRBJ1-1, the V gene TRBV19, with D hard to call. This CDR3 is 15 amino acids long. Trimming shortened V by 1 base and J by 0 bases, and 9 bases separated the two germline ends. The germline V gene has CDR1 LNHDA and CDR2 SQIVND (reference sequence). The CDR3 sequence is CASSIARPMNTEAFF. CDR3 sequence (DNA): TGTGCCAGTAGTATAGCTAGGCCGATGAACACTGAAGCTTTCTTT.

V and J are TRBV10-3 and TRBJ1-3; D might be TRBD1 (5 bases). The CDR3 loop spans 16 amino acids. With 0 bases removed from V and 0 bases from J, the gap between germline ends came to 9 bases. Germline assignment: CDR1 ENHRY and CDR2 SYGVKD. In DNA, the CDR3 is TGTGCCATCAGTGAGTCCGGCAGGGACTCTGGAAACACCATATATTTT. This translates into CAISESGRDSGNTIYF.

The chain employs TRBV6-1 and TRBJ1-5, with 7 bases fitting TRBD1. V dropped 1 base and J dropped 9; count of bases not matched to a gene: 3. The CDR3 loop spans 13 amino acids. Germline V lookup: CDR1 MNHNS, CDR2 SASEGT. This chain's CDR3 is CASSEVQGRPQHF. Written as DNA, the CDR3 is TGTGCCAGCAGTGAAGTACAGGGGCGGCCCCAGCATTTT.

This clone was counted only a few times. This chain connects TRBV18 to TRBJ1-2, with a tentative D call TRBD1 (6 bases). CDR1 is KGHSH and CDR2 is LQKENI in the germline V gene. There are 15 residues in the CDR3. The V gene lost 1 base and the J gene lost 2 bases, with 11 bases spanning the gap. CDR3 residues: CASSPLIGQNYGYTF. The CDR3 nucleotides are TGTGCCAGCTCACCACTTATAGGACAGAACTATGGCTACACCTTC.

The gene calls are TRBV9 and TRBJ2-1; possibly TRBD1 for D (6 bases). V lost 2 bases to trimming and J lost 8 bases, with 17 bases between them. The CDR3 is 15 amino acids. CDR1 and CDR2 (germline): SGDLS, YYNGEE. CDR3 residues: CASSVNRARNDEQFF. The CDR3 coding sequence is TGTGCCAGCAGCGTCAACAGGGCTAGGAACGATGAGCAGTTCTTC.

The rearrangement links TRBV11-3 to TRBJ2-7; D not certain. The germline V gene encodes CDR1 SGHNT and CDR2 YENEEA. The CDR3 runs 13 residues. The V gene lost 5 bases and the J gene lost 2 bases, with 10 bases spanning the gap. CDR3 in DNA: TGTGCCAGCAGCACGAGGTTGACCTACGAGCAGTACTTC. Translated: CASSTRLTYEQYF. Combining the CDR3 with reference TRBV11-3 and TRBJ2-7 gives the whole variable domain EAGVVQSPRYKIIEKKQPVAFWCNPISGHNTLYWYLQNLGQGPELLIRYENEEAVDDSQLPKDRFSAERLKGVDSTLKIQPAELGDSAVYLCASSTRLTYEQYFGPGTRLTVT.

The chain joins TRBV21-1 to TRBJ2-1; TRBD2 is taken as the D call from the table, unchecked against the DNA. TRBV21-1 is listed as a pseudogene. There are 19 residues in the CDR3. The CDR3, as DNA: TGTGCCAGCAGCAAAGAGGCGGGGGGACGACCTCCTATTTTCCATGAGCAGTTCTTC. Protein product: CASSKEAGGRPPIFHEQFF.

This clone was detected only a few times. The genes are TRBV29-1 and TRBJ1-1; TRBD1 is a possible D gene (5 bases). Germline V lookup: CDR1 SQVTM, CDR2 ANQGSEA. Trimming took off 4 bases at V and 0 bases at J, with 9 bases between the two ends. The CDR3 extends over 13 amino acids. The CDR3 sequence is CSVVRQMNTEAFF. DNA of the CDR3: TGCAGCGTTGTGAGACAGATGAACACTGAAGCTTTCTTT.

The chain couples TRBV7-3 to TRBJ2-7, with unresolved D. Trimming took off 1 base at V and 6 bases at J, with 10 bases between the two ends. Germline assignment: CDR1 SGHTA and CDR2 FQGTGA. The CDR3 has 13 amino acids. CDR3 residues: CASSLNPRCEQYF. In DNA form, the CDR3 reads TGTGCCAGCAGCTTAAATCCCCGTTGCGAGCAGTACTTC.

The chain joins TRBV7-3 to TRBJ2-1; weak D call: TRBD1 (6 bases). CDR1 is SGHTA, CDR2 FQGTGA, per germline. The ends were cut back, 3 bases at V and 1 base at J, with 10 bases in the middle. The CDR3 has 15 residues. This CDR3 is CASSLDSLSYNEQFF. The CDR3 coding sequence is TGTGCCAGCAGCTTGGACAGCTTGTCCTACAATGAGCAGTTCTTC. The whole variable domain, remainder taken from reference TRBV7-3 and TRBJ2-1, is GAGVSQTPSNKVTEKGKYVELRCDPISGHTALYWYRQSLGQGPEFLIYFQGTGAADDSGLPNDRFFAVRPEGSVSTLKIQRTERGDSAVYLCASSLDSLSYNEQFFGPGTRLTVL.

The chain combines TRBV30 with TRBJ2-2, with 11 positions matching TRBD2. Trimming at V came to 0 bases and at J to 4 bases, leaving 1 base not matched to a gene. The CDR3 is 15 residues long. CDR1 GTSNPN and CDR2 SVGIG come from the germline V gene (reference sequence). The CDR3 sequence is CAWSVTSGATGELFF. CDR3 DNA sequence: TGTGCCTGGAGTGTGACTAGCGGGGCCACCGGGGAGCTGTTTTTT.

To note about this clone: Sequence at one end of the junction differs from germline and may be a read error. The gene calls are TRBV4-2 and TRBJ2-1; perhaps TRBD2 as D (6 bases). Germline V gives CDR1 LGHNA, CDR2 YNFKEQ. This CDR3 is 15 amino acids long. The CDR3 reads CAGSQGETSHNEQFF. The CDR3, as DNA: TGTGCCGGCAGCCAAGGGGAGACTAGTCACAATGAGCAGTTCTTC.

The chain has TRBV19 and TRBJ1-5, with TRBD1 matching 9 bases. Germline V lookup: CDR1 LNHDA, CDR2 SQIVND (reference sequence). This CDR3 comprises 15 residues. J gave up 8 bases and V 7 bases, and 12 bases lay outside the gene matches. The CDR3 is CASTQDRGRTEPQHF. The CDR3 DNA is TGTGCCAGTACCCAGGACAGGGGCAGAACTGAGCCCCAGCATTTT.

The chain links TRBV30 to TRBJ1-2; TRBD1 matches 10 bases. The length of the CDR3 is 16 residues. CDR1 GTSNPN and CDR2 SVGIG come from the germline V gene (reference sequence). V lost 6 bases and J lost 0; bases outside the gene matches: 10. CDR3 region: CACNAGTGAANYGYTF. The CDR3 DNA sequence: TGTGCCTGCAACGCGGGGACAGGGGCCGCTAACTATGGCTACACCTTC.

This chain links TRBV6-5 with TRBJ1-2; a weak D match, TRBD1 (5 bases). The CDR3 runs to 15 residues. Trimming stripped 8 bases from V and 8 bases from J, with 24 bases between. The V gene's germline CDR1 is MNHEY and CDR2 SVGAGI. The CDR3 region has the DNA TGTGCCAGCTATATTGCCGCCGCAGGGTCAAAGGGCTACACCTTC. Amino acid sequence: CASYIAAAGSKGYTF.

This clone was seen more than once but under ten times. This rearrangement joins TRBV13 to TRBJ1-6; D perhaps matches TRBD1 (6 bases). This CDR3 has 18 amino acids. Germline CDR1 PRHDT, CDR2 FYEKMQ (reference sequence). Trimming cost V 5 bases and J 2 bases, with 19 bases left between them. The CDR3 DNA sequence: TGTGCCAGCAGCCTGACACGAAACAGGGACCCCTATAATTCACCCCTCCACTTT. It yields the protein CASSLTRNRDPYNSPLHF.

V gene TRBV4-1 combines with J gene TRBJ1-1; no clear D. Germline lookup yields CDR1 MGHRA and CDR2 YSYEKL. V was shortened by 5 bases and J by 2 bases, with 6 bases between the two germline ends. The CDR3 is made up of 12 amino acids. The CDR3 DNA reads TGCGCCAGCAGCTCAACTAACACTGAAGCTTTCTTT. The encoded protein is CASSSTNTEAFF.

This clone was seen a single time. A junction end diverges from the germline sequence, so it may reflect a read error. V and J are TRBV4-2 and TRBJ2-5; D perhaps matches TRBD2 (5 bases). Germline V lookup: CDR1 LGHNA, CDR2 YNFKEQ. This CDR3 has 15 residues. CDR3 coding DNA: TGTGCCGGCAGCCAAGATCGAGCCGGGGAGGAGACCCAGTACTTC. As protein: CAGSQDRAGEETQYF.

The rearrangement links TRBV6-1 to TRBJ2-1, with D perhaps matching TRBD1 (6 bases). V gave up 3 bases and J gave up 4 bases, with 7 bases separating them. The CDR3 loop spans 13 amino acids. Germline CDR1 is MNHNS and CDR2 is SASEGT. The CDR3 sequence: CASSETGYNEQFF. As DNA, the CDR3 is TGTGCCAGCAGTGAGACAGGTTACAATGAGCAGTTCTTC.